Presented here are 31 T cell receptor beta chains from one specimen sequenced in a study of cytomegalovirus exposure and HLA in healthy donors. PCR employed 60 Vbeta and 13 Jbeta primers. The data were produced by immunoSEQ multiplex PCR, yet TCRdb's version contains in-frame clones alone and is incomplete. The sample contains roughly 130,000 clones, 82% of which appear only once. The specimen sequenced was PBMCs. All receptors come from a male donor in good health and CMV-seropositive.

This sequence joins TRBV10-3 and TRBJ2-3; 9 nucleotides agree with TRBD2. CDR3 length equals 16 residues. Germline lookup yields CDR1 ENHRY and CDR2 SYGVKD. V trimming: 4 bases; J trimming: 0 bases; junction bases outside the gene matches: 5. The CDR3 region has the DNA TGTGCCATCAGTGCTAAGGCGGGAGGGAGCACAGATACGCAGTATTTT. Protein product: CAISAKAGGSTDTQYF.

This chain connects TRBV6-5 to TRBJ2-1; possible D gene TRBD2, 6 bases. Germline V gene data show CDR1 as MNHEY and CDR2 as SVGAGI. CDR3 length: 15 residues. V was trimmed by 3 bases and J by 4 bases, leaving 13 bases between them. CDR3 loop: CASSYAGSQYNEQFF. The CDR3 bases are TGTGCCAGCAGTTATGCCGGGAGTCAGTACAATGAGCAGTTCTTC.

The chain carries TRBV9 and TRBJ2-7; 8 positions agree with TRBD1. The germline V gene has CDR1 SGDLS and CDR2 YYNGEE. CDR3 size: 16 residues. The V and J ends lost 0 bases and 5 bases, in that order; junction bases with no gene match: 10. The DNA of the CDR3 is TGTGCCAGCAGCGTAGATCCCGGGACAGGTGGTCACGAGCAGTACTTC. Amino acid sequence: CASSVDPGTGGHEQYF.

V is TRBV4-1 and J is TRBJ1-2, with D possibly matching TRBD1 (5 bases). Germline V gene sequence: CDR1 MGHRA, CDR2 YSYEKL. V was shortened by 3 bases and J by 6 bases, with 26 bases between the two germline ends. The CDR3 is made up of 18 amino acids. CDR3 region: CASSHKMRQGYEVDGYTF. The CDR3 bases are TGCGCCAGCAGCCACAAGATGCGTCAGGGTTATGAAGTGGATGGCTACACCTTC.

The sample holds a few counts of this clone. The CDR3 reads CASSLVRSQETQYF. The CDR3 DNA is TGTGCCAGCAGCTTGGTCCGCAGTCAAGAGACCCAGTACTTC. The rearrangement uses TRBV11-2 and TRBJ2-5; D call uncertain. Germline V lookup: CDR1 SGHAT, CDR2 FQNNGV. This CDR3 region has 14 residues. Trimming left V 3 bases short and J 2 bases short, with 10 bases between.

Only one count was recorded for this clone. This CDR3 reads CASSQGQGFNEQFF. CDR3 sequence (DNA): TGCGCCAGCAGCCAAGGACAGGGGTTCAATGAGCAGTTCTTC. The V and J genes are TRBV4-3 and TRBJ2-1, with 8 bases aligning to TRBD1. The CDR3 is made up of 14 amino acids. Unmatched junction bases numbered 2, after V lost 1 base and J lost 6 bases. CDR1 and CDR2 (germline): LGHNA, YSLEER.

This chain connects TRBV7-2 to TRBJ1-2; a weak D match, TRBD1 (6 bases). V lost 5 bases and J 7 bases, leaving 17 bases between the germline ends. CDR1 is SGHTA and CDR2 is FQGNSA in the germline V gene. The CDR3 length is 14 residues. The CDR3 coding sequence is TGTGCCAGCAGCCCAGGACAGCCACTCTTTGGCTACACCTTC. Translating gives CASSPGQPLFGYTF.

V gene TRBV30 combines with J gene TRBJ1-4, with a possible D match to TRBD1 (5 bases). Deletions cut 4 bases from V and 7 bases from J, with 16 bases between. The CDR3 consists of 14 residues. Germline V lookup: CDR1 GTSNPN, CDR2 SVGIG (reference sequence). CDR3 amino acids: CAWTGPRVGEKLFF. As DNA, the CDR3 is TGTGCCTGGACCGGACCCAGGGTCGGTGAAAAACTGTTTTTT.

The CDR3 loop is CASSFSGRALGTDTQYF. The CDR3 DNA sequence: TGTGCCAGCAGTTTTAGCGGGAGGGCCCTCGGCACAGATACGCAGTATTTT. The chain carries TRBV28 and TRBJ2-3, with 11 bases matching TRBD2. Trimming cost V 3 bases and J 1 base; bases outside gene matches: 6. The germline gives CDR1 MDHEN, CDR2 SYDVKM. The CDR3 consists of 17 residues.

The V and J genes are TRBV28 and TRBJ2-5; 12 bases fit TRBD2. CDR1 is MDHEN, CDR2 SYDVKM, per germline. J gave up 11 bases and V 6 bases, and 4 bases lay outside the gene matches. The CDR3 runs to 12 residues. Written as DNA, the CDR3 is TGTGCCAGCAGCCTTACTAGCGGGGGGCAGTACTTC. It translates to CASSLTSGGQYF.

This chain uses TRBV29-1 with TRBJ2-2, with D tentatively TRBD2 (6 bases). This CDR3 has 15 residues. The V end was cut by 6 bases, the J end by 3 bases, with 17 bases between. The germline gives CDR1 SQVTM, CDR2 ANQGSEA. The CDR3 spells CSVENPSADTGELFF. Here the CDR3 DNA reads TGCAGCGTAGAAAACCCTAGCGCCGACACCGGGGAGCTGTTTTTT.

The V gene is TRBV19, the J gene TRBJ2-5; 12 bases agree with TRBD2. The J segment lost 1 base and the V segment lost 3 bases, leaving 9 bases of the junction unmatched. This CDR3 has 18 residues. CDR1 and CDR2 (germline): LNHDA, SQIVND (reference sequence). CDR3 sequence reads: CASSISLAGGPGQETQYF. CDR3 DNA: TGTGCCAGTAGTATTTCCCTAGCGGGAGGGCCGGGCCAAGAGACCCAGTACTTC.

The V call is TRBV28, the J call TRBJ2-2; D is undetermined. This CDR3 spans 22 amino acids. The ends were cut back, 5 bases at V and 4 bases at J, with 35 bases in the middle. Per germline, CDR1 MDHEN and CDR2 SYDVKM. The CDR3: CASSPTIPFTLLPDRVTGELFF. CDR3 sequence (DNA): TGTGCCAGCAGTCCGACAATTCCGTTCACCCTCCTCCCAGATCGAGTCACCGGGGAGCTGTTTTTT.

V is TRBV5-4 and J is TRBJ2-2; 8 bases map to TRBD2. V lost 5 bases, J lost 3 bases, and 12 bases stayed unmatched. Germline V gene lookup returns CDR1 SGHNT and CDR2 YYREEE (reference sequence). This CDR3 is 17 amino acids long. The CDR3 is CASSLGERETYTGELFF. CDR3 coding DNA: TGTGCCAGCAGTCTGGGGGAGCGGGAGACCTACACCGGGGAGCTGTTTTTT.

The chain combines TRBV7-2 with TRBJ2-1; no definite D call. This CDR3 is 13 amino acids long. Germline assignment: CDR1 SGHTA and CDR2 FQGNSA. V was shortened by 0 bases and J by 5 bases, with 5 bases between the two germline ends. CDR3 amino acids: CASSLALNNEQFF. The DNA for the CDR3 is TGTGCCAGCAGCTTAGCGCTAAACAATGAGCAGTTCTTC.

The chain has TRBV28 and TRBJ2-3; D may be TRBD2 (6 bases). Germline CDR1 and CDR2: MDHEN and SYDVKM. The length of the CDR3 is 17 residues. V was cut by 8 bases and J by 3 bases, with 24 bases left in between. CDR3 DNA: TGTGCCAGCCAAAAAAGGGCCGCGGGACTTAAAACAGATACGCAGTATTTT. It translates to CASQKRAAGLKTDTQYF.

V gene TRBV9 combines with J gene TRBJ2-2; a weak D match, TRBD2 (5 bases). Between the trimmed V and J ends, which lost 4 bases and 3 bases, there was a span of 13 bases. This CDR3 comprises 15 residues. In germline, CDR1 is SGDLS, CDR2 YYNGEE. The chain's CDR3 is CASSLDRDYTGELFF. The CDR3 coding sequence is TGTGCCAGCAGCCTAGACCGGGATTACACCGGGGAGCTGTTTTTT.

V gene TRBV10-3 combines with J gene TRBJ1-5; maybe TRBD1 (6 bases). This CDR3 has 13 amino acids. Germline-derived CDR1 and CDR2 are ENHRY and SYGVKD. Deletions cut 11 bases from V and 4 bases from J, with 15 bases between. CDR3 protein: CALRQDPNQPQHF. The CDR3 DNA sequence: TGTGCCTTACGACAGGATCCGAATCAGCCCCAGCATTTT.

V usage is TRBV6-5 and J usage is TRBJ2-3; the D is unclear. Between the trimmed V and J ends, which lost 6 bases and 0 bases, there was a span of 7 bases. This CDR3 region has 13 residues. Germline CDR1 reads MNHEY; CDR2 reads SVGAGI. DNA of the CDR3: TGTGCCAGCAGCCCCGGTAGCACAGATACGCAGTATTTT. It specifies CASSPGSTDTQYF.

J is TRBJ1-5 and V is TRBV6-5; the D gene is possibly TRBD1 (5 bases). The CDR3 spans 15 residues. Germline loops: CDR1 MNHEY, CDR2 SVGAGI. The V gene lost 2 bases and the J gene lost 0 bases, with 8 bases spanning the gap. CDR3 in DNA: TGTGCCAGCAGTTACAAACAGGCTAGCAATCAGCCCCAGCATTTT. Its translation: CASSYKQASNQPQHF.

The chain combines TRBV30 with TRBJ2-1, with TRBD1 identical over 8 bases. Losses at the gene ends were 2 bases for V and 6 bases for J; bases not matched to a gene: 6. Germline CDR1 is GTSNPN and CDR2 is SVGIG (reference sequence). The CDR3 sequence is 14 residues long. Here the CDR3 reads CAWSSGRGPNEQFF. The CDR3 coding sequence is TGTGCCTGGAGTTCGGGCAGGGGGCCCAATGAGCAGTTCTTC.

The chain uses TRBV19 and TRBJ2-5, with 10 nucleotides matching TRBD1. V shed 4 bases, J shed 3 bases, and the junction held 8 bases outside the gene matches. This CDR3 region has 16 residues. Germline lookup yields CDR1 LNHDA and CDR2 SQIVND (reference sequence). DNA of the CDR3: TGTGCCAGTAGTAAAACCTCGGGACAGGGGAAAGAGACCCAGTACTTC. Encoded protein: CASSKTSGQGKETQYF.

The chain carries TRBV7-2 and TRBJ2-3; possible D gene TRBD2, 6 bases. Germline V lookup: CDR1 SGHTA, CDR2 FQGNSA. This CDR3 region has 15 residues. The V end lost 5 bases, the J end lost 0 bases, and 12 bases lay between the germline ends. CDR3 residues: CASSLSGFSTDTQYF. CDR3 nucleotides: TGTGCCAGCAGCCTTAGCGGTTTTAGCACAGATACGCAGTATTTT.

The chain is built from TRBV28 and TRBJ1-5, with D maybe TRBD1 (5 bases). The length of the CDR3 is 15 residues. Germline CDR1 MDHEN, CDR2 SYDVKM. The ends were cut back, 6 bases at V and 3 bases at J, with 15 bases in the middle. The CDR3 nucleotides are TGTGCCAGCAGGTCCAGGGATGGATCCAATCAGCCCCAGCATTTT. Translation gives CASRSRDGSNQPQHF.

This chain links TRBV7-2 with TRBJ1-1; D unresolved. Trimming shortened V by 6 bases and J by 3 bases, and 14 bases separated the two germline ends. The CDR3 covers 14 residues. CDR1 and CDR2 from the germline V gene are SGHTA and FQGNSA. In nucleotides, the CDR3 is TGTGCCAGCAGTCCCATGCGAATGGACACTGAAGCTTTCTTT. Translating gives CASSPMRMDTEAFF.

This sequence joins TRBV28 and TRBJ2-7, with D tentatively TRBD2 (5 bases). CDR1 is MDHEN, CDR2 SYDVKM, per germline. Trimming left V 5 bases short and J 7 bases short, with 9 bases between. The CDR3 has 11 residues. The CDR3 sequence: CASSISGEQYF. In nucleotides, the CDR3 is TGTGCCAGCAGTATCTCGGGGGAGCAGTACTTC.

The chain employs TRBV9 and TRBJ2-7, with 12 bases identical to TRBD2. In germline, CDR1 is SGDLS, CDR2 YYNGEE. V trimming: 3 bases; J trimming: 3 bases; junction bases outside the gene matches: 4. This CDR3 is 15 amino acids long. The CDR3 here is CASSEGTSGYYEQYF. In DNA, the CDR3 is TGTGCCAGCAGCGAGGGGACTAGCGGGTACTACGAGCAGTACTTC.

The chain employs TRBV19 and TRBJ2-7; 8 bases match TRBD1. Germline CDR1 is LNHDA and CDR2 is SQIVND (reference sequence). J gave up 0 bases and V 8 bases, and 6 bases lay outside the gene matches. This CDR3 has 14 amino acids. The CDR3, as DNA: TGTGCCAGTTCCGGACAGGGCAACTCCTACGAGCAGTACTTC. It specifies CASSGQGNSYEQYF.

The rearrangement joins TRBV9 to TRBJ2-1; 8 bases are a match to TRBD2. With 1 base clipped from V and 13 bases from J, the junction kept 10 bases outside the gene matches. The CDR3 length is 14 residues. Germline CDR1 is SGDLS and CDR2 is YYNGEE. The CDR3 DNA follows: TGTGCCAGCAGCGTAAAGTGGGCAGCGGGAGCACAGTTCTTC. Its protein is CASSVKWAAGAQFF.

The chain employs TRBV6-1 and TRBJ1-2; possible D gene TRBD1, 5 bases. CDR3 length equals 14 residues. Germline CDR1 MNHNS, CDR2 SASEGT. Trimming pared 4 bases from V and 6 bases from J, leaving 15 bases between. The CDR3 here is CASSAGTRLDGYTF. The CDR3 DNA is TGTGCCAGCAGTGCCGGGACCCGACTAGATGGCTACACCTTC.

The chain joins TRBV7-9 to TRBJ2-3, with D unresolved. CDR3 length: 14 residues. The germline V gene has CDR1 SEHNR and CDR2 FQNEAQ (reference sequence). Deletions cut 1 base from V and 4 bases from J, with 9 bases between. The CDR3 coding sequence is TGTGCCAGCAGCTTAGGGGCACAGTCAGATACGCAGTATTTT. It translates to CASSLGAQSDTQYF.